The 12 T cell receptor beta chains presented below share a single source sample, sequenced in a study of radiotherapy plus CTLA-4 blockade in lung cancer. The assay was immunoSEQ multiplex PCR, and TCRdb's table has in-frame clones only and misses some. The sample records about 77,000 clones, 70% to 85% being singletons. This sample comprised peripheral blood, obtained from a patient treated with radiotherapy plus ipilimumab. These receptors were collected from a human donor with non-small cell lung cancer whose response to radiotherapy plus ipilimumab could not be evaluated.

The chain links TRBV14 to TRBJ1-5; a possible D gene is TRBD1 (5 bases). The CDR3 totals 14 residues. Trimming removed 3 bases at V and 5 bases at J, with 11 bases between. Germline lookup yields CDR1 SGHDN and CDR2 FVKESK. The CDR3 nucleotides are TGTGCCAGCAGCCAGGGGCGGGGGGATCAGCCCCAGCATTTT. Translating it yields CASSQGRGDQPQHF.

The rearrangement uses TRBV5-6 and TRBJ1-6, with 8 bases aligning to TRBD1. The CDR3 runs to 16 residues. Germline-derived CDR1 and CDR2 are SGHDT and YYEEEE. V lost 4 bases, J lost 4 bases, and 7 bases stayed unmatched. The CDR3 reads CASSTTGTGYNSPLHF. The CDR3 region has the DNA TGTGCCAGCAGCACCACCGGGACAGGTTATAATTCACCCCTCCACTTT.

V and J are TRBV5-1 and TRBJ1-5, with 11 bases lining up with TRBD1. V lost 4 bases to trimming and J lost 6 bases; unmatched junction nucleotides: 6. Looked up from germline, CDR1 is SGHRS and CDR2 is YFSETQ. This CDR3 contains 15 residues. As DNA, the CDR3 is TGCGCCAGCAGCGCCGGGACAGGGGGGGGTCAGCCCCAGCATTTT. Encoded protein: CASSAGTGGGQPQHF.

The CDR3 DNA reads as TGCAGCGTTGAACAGGGATCCTACGAGCAGTACTTC. Its protein is CSVEQGSYEQYF. J is TRBJ2-7 and V is TRBV29-1; D might be TRBD1 (5 bases). V shed 2 bases and J shed 1 base, with 6 bases lying between them. This CDR3 contains 12 residues. Germline CDR1 and CDR2: SQVTM and ANQGSEA.

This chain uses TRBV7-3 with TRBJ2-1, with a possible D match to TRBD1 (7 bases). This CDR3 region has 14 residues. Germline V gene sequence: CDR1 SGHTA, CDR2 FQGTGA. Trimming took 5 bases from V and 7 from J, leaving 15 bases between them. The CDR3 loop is CASSIHPGGNEQFF. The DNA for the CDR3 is TGTGCCAGCAGCATACACCCAGGGGGGAATGAGCAGTTCTTC.

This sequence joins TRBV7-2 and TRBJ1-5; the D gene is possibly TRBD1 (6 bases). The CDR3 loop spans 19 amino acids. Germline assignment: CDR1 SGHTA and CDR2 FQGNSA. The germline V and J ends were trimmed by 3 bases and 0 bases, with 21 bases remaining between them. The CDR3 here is CASSFHPILGQSSNQPQHF. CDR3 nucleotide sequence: TGTGCCAGCAGCTTTCATCCCATACTCGGACAGAGTAGCAATCAGCCCCAGCATTTT.

The CDR3 sequence is CASSLTTGQGAGELFF. The CDR3 DNA sequence: TGTGCCAGCAGCCTCACGACGGGACAGGGGGCCGGGGAGCTGTTTTTT. The rearrangement links TRBV7-7 to TRBJ2-2; 11 nucleotides line up with TRBD1. The germline V gene encodes CDR1 SSHAT and CDR2 FNYEAQ (reference sequence). This CDR3 region has 16 residues. The J segment lost 6 bases and the V segment lost 5 bases, leaving 8 bases of the junction unmatched.

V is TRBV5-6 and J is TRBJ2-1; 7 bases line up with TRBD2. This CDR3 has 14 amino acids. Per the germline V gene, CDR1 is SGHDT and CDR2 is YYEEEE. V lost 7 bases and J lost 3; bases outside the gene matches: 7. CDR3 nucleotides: TGTGCCAGCTGGCCTCGGGACTACTACAATGAGCAGTTCTTC. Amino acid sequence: CASWPRDYYNEQFF.

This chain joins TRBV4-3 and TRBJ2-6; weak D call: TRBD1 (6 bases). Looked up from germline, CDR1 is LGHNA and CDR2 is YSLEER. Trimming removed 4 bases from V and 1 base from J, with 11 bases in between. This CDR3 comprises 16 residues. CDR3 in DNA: TGCGCCAGCAGCCCGAAACAGGGTTCTGGGGCCAACGTCCTGACTTTC. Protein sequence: CASSPKQGSGANVLTF.

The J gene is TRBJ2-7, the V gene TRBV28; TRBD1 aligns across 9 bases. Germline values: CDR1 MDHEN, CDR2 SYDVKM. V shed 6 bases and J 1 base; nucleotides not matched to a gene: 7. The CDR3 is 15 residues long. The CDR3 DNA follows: TGTGCCAGCAGCCCTACGACAGGGGGGTCCTACGAGCAGTACTTC. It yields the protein CASSPTTGGSYEQYF.

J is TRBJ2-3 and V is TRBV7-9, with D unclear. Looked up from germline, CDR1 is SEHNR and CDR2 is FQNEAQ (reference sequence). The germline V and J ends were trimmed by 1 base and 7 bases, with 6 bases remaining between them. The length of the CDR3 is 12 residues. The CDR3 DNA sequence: TGTGCCAGCAGCTTAGACAGTTATACGCAGTATTTT. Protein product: CASSLDSYTQYF.

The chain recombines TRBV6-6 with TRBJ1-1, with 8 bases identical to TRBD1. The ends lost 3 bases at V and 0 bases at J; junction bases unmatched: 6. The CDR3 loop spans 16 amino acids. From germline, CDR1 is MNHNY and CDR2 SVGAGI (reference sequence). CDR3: CASSYGQGALNTEAFF. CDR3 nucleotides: TGTGCCAGCAGTTATGGTCAGGGGGCCCTGAACACTGAAGCTTTCTTT.